This TCR beta chain was recovered during a study of shared clonotypes between healthy human individuals. CDR1 is KGHSH, CDR2 LQKENI, per germline. The length of the CDR3 is 14 residues. V was trimmed by 5 bases and J by 4 bases, leaving 14 bases between them. Comment on this clone: Its target is unknown.

Notes on the study in general: Compared with memory subsets, naive subsets generally had larger estimated richness. It was observed that 5% to 6% of naive CD4 clonotypes were shared across a handful of donors.

Replicate PCRs run on sorted subsets employed about 220 ng DNA, 30,000 to 35,000 T cell genomes. Data came from immunoSEQ multiplex PCR; TCRdb stores just in-frame clones and leaves some out. The repertoire has fewer than 3 million clones, less than 95% of them found once; the top ten carry approximately 0.39%. Sequenced material: naive CD4+ T cells from PBMCs. The sample's subset: CD45RA+ positively selected. V and J are TRBV18 and TRBJ2-5; perhaps TRBD2 as D (7 bases). The receptor was isolated from a man in his late teens or twenties in good health. Some clones in this sample may be carry-over from other donors' samples. The DNA of the CDR3 is TGTGCCAGCTCATTAAGGGGGGGTCGAGAGACCCAGTACTTC. The encoded protein is CASSLRGGRETQYF.